These T cell receptor beta chains were read from a single sample in a study of blood T cells in healthy people across ages. One entry per CDR3 protein results from TCRdb running MiXCR on the 5' RACE reads. The sample contains about 780,000 distinct CDR3 sequences, around 50% of which appear only once. Sequencing was performed on blood. These receptors all come from a man older than 75 in good health. Each CDR3 is given with its conserved first and last residue. Fields, in order: D gene, V gene, J gene, clone size, CDR3 protein, CDR3 DNA. A D gene is named only where the DNA matches it firmly. Some rows mark clone size as missing; the rest say once, few, many or name a class of expanded clone.

d_call: NA; v_call: TRBV9; j_call: TRBJ2-7; clone_size: NA; cdr3_aa: CASSRRSGGGYEQYF; cdr3_nt: TGTGCCAGCAGCCGGAGATCGGGGGGCGGGTACGAGCAGTACTTC
d_call: NA; v_call: TRBV7-2; j_call: TRBJ2-1; clone_size: NA; cdr3_aa: CASSTAVSSSYNEQFF; cdr3_nt: TGTGCCAGCAGCACCGCGGTCTCTTCTTCCTACAATGAGCAGTTCTTC
d_call: TRBD2; v_call: TRBV4-1; j_call: TRBJ2-3; clone_size: few; cdr3_aa: CASRASGSQDTQYF; cdr3_nt: TGCGCCAGCAGGGCTAGCGGGAGTCAAGATACGCAGTATTTT
d_call: NA; v_call: TRBV4-3; j_call: TRBJ2-7; clone_size: NA; cdr3_aa: CASSHSRGYEQYF; cdr3_nt: TGCGCCAGCAGCCATTCTCGGGGTTACGAGCAGTACTTC
d_call: TRBD2; v_call: TRBV6-1; j_call: TRBJ2-1; clone_size: many; cdr3_aa: CASSSSGRYNEQFF; cdr3_nt: TGTGCCAGCAGTTCCAGCGGGAGATACAATGAGCAGTTCTTC
d_call: TRBD2; v_call: TRBV6-1; j_call: TRBJ2-7; clone_size: few; cdr3_aa: CASTPEAVLAEHSPYEQYF; cdr3_nt: TGTGCCAGCACTCCCGAAGCCGTACTAGCGGAACACTCCCCCTACGAGCAGTACTTC
d_call: NA; v_call: TRBV5-6; j_call: TRBJ2-2; clone_size: NA; cdr3_aa: CASSLVRDNTGELFF; cdr3_nt: TGTGCCAGCAGCCTGGTGAGGGATAACACCGGGGAGCTGTTTTTT
d_call: NA; v_call: TRBV18; j_call: TRBJ2-7; clone_size: NA; cdr3_aa: CASTRLAPGTASYEQYF; cdr3_nt: TGTGCCAGCACACGTCTGGCGCCTGGGACTGCCTCCTACGAGCAGTACTTC
d_call: TRBD2; v_call: TRBV6-2/TRBV6-3; j_call: TRBJ2-7; clone_size: few; cdr3_aa: CASSYSDSGIYEQYF; cdr3_nt: TGTGCCAGCAGTTACTCGGATAGCGGGATATACGAGCAGTACTTC
d_call: TRBD2; v_call: TRBV7-9; j_call: TRBJ2-1; clone_size: few; cdr3_aa: CASSLTGTSGHNEQFF; cdr3_nt: TGTGCCAGCAGCCTGACGGGGACTAGCGGGCACAATGAGCAGTTCTTC
d_call: NA; v_call: TRBV5-1; j_call: TRBJ1-4; clone_size: few; cdr3_aa: CASSREGTNEKLFF; cdr3_nt: TGCGCCAGCAGCCGAGAAGGGACTAATGAAAAACTGTTTTTT
d_call: NA; v_call: TRBV20-1; j_call: TRBJ2-5; clone_size: NA; cdr3_aa: CSAKPGTTEETQYF; cdr3_nt: TGCAGTGCTAAGCCCGGGACAACTGAAGAGACCCAGTACTTC
d_call: NA; v_call: TRBV28; j_call: TRBJ2-3; clone_size: once; cdr3_aa: CASSSGEVTSTDTQYF; cdr3_nt: TGTGCCAGCAGTTCGGGAGAGGTAACTAGCACAGATACGCAGTATTTT
d_call: NA; v_call: TRBV5-1; j_call: TRBJ1-5; clone_size: NA; cdr3_aa: CASRKGQPQHF; cdr3_nt: TGCGCCAGCCGTAAGGGTCAGCCCCAGCATTTT
d_call: NA; v_call: TRBV20-1; j_call: TRBJ2-7; clone_size: many; cdr3_aa: CSAADYEQYF; cdr3_nt: TGCAGCGCCGCGGACTACGAGCAGTACTTC
d_call: NA; v_call: TRBV5-1; j_call: TRBJ2-7; clone_size: NA; cdr3_aa: CASSRGPGESYEQYF; cdr3_nt: TGCGCCAGCAGCCGAGGACCAGGGGAGTCCTACGAGCAGTACTTC
d_call: NA; v_call: TRBV3-1; j_call: TRBJ2-7; clone_size: NA; cdr3_aa: CASSQDKQAYEQYF; cdr3_nt: TGTGCCAGCAGCCAAGATAAGCAGGCCTACGAGCAGTACTTC
d_call: TRBD2; v_call: TRBV7-2; j_call: TRBJ2-5; clone_size: NA; cdr3_aa: CASSWIGLAGGPGETQYF; cdr3_nt: TGTGCCAGCAGCTGGATTGGACTAGCGGGAGGGCCGGGAGAGACCCAGTACTTC
d_call: NA; v_call: TRBV7-2; j_call: TRBJ2-7; clone_size: NA; cdr3_aa: CASSLRAWGYF; cdr3_nt: TGTGCCAGCAGCTTGAGAGCGTGGGGGTACTTC
d_call: NA; v_call: TRBV5-1; j_call: TRBJ2-3; clone_size: once; cdr3_aa: CASRRQFTSTDTRYF; cdr3_nt: TGCGCCAGCAGACGACAGTTCACTAGCACAGATACGCGGTATTTT